This T cell receptor beta chain emerged from a study of T cells after yellow fever vaccination. Study observations and caveats: Reappearance after the booster was seen for most primary-vaccination clones, at 95% to 97% CD4 and around 90% CD8.

For this clonotype: The antigen is unknown.

Germline loops: CDR1 MNHEY, CDR2 SVGAGI. Trimming took 2 bases from V and 0 from J, leaving 13 bases between them. This CDR3 has 16 residues. It was through 5'RACE template switching that TCR cDNA was made, with a universal primer site and UMIs added. Each CDR3 protein gets one entry after TCRdb re-called the 5' RACE reads with MiXCR. Among 620,000 or so distinct CDR3 sequences listed, less than 20% were seen once. This specimen was PBMCs, taken less than 6 days after the first yellow fever vaccination. V gene TRBV6-5 combines with J gene TRBJ1-1; D is unclear. The receptor was derived from a man aged 18-30 years who received the YFV17D yellow fever vaccine. This chain's CDR3 is CASSYRRGSMNTEAFF. As DNA, the CDR3 is TGTGCCAGCAGTTACCGTCGCGGGAGCATGAACACTGAAGCTTTCTTT.